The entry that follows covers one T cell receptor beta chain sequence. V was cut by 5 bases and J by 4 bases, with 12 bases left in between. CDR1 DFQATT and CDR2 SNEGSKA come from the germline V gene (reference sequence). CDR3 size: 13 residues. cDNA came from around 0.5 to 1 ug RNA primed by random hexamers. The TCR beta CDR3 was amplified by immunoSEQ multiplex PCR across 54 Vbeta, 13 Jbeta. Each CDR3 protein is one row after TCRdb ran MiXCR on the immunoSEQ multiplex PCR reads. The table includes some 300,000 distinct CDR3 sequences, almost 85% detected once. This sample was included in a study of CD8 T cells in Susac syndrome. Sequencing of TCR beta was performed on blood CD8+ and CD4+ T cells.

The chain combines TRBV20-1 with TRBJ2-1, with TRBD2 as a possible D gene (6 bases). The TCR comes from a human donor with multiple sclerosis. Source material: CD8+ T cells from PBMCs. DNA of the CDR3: TGCAGTGCTCGGGAGTCGTTGTACAATGAGCAGTTCTTC. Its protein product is CSARESLYNEQFF.